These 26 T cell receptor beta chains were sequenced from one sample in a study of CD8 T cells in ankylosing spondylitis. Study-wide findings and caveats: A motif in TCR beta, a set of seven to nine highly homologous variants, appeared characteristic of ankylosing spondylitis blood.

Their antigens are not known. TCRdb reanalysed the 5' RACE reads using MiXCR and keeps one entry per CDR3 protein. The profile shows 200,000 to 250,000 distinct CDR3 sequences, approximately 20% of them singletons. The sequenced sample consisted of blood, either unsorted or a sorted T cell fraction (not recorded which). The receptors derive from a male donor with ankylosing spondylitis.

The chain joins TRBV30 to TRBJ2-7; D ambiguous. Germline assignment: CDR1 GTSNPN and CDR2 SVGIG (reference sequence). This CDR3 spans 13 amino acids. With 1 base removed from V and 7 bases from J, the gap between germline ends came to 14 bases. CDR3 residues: CAWSEVSLGEQYF. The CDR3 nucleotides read TGTGCCTGGAGTGAGGTCAGCCTGGGGGAGCAGTACTTC.

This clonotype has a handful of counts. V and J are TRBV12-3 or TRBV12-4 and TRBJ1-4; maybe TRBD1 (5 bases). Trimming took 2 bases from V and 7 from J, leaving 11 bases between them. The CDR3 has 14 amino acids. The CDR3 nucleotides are TGTGCCAGCAGTTTATCCAGGGAGAGTGAAAAACTGTTTTTT. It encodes CASSLSRESEKLFF.

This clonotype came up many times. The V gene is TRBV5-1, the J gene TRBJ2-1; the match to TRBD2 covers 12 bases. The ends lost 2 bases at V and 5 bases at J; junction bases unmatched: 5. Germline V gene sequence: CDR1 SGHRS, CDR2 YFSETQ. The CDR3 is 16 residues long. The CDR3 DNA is TGCGCCAGCAGCTTCATACTAGCGGGAGGAAACAATGAGCAGTTCTTC. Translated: CASSFILAGGNNEQFF.

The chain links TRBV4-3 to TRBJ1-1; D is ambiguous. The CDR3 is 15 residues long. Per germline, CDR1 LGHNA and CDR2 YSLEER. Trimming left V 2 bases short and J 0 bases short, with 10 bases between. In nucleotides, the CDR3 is TGCGCCAGCAGCCAATCGACCGTGATGAACACTGAAGCTTTCTTT. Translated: CASSQSTVMNTEAFF.

The CDR3 sequence: CSARCRECVEQYF. CDR3 nucleotide sequence: TGCAGTGCTAGGTGCCGAGAGTGTGTCGAGCAGTACTTC. V usage is TRBV20-1 and J usage is TRBJ2-7; no definite D call. Germline CDR1 and CDR2: DFQATT and SNEGSKA (reference sequence). This CDR3 spans 13 amino acids. V was pared by 3 bases and J by 6 bases, with 15 bases between.

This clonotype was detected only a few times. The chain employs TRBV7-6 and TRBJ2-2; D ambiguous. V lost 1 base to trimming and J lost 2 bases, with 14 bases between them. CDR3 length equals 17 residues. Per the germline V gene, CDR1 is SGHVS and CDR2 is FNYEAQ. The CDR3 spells CASSLVVGITNTGELFF. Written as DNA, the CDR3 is TGTGCCAGCAGCTTAGTTGTAGGGATCACTAACACCGGGGAGCTGTTTTTT.

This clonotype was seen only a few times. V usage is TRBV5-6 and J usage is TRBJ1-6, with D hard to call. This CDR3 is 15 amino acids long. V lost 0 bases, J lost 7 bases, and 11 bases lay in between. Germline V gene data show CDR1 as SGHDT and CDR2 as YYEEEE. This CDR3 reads CASSLARGLNSPLHF. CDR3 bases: TGTGCCAGCAGCTTGGCCCGGGGTTTGAATTCACCCCTCCACTTT.

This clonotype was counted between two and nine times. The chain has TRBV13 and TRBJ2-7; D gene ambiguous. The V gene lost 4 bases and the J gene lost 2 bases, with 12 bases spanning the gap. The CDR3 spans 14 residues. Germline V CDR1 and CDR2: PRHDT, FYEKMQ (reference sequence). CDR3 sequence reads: CASSSRGQTYEQYF. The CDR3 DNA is TGTGCCAGCAGCTCCCGTGGGCAGACCTACGAGCAGTACTTC.

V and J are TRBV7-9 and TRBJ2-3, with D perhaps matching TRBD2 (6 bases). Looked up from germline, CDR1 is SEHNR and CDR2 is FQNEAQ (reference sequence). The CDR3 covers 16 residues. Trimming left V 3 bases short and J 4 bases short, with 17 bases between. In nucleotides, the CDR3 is TGTGCCAGCAGCTTCACCCGACTAGACGGCGCAGATACGCAGTATTTT. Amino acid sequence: CASSFTRLDGADTQYF.

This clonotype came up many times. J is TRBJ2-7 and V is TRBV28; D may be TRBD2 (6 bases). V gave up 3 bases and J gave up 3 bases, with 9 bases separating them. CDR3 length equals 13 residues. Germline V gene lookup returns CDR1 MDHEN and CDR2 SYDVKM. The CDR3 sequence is CASSLSSDYEQYF. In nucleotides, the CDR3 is TGTGCCAGCAGTTTGTCTAGCGACTACGAGCAGTACTTC.

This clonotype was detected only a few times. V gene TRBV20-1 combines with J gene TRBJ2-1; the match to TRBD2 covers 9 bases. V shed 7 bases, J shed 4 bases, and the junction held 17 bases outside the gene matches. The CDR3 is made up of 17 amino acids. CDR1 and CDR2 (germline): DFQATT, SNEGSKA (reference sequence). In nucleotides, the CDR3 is TGCAGTGTTCCCTCCCGTGGGCGGGGGGGCTTATACAATGAGCAGTTCTTC. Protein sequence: CSVPSRGRGGLYNEQFF.

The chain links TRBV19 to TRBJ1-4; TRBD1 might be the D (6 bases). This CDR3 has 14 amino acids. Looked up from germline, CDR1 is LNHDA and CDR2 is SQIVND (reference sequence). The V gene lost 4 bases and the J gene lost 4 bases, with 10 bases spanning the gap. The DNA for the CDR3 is TGTGCCAGTAGTACGCGACAGGATAATGAAAAACTGTTTTTT. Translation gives CASSTRQDNEKLFF.

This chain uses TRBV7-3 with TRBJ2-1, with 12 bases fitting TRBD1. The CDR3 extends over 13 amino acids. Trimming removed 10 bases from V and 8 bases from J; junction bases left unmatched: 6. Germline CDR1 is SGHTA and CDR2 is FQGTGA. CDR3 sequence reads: CATRGQGADEQFF. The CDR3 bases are TGTGCCACCAGGGGACAGGGGGCCGATGAGCAGTTCTTC. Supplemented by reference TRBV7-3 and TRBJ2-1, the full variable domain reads GAGVSQTPSNKVTEKGKYVELRCDPISGHTALYWYRQSLGQGPEFLIYFQGTGAADDSGLPNDRFFAVRPEGSVSTLKIQRTERGDSAVYLCATRGQGADEQFFGPGTRLTVL.

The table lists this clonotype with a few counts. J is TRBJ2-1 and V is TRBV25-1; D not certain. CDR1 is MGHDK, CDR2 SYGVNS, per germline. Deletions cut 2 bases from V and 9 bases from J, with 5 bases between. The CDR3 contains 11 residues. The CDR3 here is CASSEVGEQFF. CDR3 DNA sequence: TGTGCCAGCAGTGAAGTCGGTGAGCAGTTCTTC.

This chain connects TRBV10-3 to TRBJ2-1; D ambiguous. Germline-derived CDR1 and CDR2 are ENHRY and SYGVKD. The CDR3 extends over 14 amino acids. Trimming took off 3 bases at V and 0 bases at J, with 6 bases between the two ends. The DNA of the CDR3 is TGTGCCATCAGTGACGCGAGCTCCTACAATGAGCAGTTCTTC. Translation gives CAISDASSYNEQFF.

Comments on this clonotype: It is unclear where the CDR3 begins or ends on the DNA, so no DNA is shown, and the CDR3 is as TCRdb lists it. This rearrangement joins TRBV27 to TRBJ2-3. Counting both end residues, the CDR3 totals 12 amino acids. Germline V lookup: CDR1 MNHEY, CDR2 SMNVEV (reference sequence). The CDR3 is CASSFLADTQYF.

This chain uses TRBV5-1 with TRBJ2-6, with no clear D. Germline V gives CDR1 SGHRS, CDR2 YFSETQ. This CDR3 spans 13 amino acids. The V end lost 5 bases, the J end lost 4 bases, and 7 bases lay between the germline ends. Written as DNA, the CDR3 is TGCGCCAGCAGGGGGTCAGGGGCCAACGTCCTGACTTTC. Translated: CASRGSGANVLTF.

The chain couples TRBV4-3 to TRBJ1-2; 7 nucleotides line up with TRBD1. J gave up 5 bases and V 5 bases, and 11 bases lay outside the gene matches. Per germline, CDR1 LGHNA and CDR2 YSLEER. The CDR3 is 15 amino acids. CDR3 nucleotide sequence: TGCGCCAGCAGCACCTACAGGGGACCTACTTATGGCTACACCTTC. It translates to CASSTYRGPTYGYTF.

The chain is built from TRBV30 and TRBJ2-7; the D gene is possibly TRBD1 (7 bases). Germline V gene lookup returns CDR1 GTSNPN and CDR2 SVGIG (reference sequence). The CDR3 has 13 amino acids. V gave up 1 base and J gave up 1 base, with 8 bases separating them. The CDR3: CAWSAGGSYEQYF. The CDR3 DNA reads TGTGCCTGGAGTGCAGGGGGGTCCTACGAGCAGTACTTC.

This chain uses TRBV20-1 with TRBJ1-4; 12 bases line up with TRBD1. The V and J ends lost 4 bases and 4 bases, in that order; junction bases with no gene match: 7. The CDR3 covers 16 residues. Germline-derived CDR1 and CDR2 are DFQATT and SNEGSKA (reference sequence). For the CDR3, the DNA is TGCAGTGCTACCGGGACAGGGGGCCGACGTAATGAAAAACTGTTTTTT. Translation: CSATGTGGRRNEKLFF.

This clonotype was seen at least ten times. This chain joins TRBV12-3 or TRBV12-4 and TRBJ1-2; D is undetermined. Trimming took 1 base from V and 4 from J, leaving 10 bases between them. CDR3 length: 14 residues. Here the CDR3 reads CASSLGFGIYGYTF. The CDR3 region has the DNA TGTGCCAGCAGTTTAGGGTTCGGAATCTATGGCTACACCTTC.

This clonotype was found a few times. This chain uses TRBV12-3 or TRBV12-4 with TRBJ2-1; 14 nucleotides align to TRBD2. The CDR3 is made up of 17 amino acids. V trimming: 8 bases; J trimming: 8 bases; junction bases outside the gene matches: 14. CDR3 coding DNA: TGTGCCAGCGCTTTCTCCTCCGGGACTAGCGGGAGCTATGAGCAGTTCTTC. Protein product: CASAFSSGTSGSYEQFF.

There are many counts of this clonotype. The CDR3 DNA is TGCGCCAGCAGCCAAGCCCTACAGGTGGGGGCGAAGGAGCAGTACTTC. Translating gives CASSQALQVGAKEQYF. This chain joins TRBV4-3 and TRBJ2-7; maybe TRBD1 (6 bases). The CDR3 loop spans 16 amino acids. V gave up 1 base and J gave up 7 bases, with 20 bases separating them. Germline CDR1 is LGHNA and CDR2 is YSLEER.

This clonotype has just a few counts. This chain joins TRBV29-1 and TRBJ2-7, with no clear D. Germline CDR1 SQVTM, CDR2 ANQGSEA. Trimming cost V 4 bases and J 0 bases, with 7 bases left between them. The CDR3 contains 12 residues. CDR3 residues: CSVGGDSYEQYF. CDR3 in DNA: TGCAGCGTTGGAGGAGACTCCTACGAGCAGTACTTC.

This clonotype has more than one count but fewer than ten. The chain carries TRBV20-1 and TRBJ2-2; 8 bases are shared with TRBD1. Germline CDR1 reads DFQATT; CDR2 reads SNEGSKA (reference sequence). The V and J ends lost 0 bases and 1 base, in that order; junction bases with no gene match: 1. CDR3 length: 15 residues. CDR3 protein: CSAREGTGNTGELFF. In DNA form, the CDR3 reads TGCAGTGCTAGAGAGGGGACAGGGAACACCGGGGAGCTGTTTTTT.

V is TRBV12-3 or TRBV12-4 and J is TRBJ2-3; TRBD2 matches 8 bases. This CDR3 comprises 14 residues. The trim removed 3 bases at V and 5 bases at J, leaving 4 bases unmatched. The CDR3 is CASSFAGGIDTQYF. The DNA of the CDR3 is TGTGCCAGCAGTTTTGCGGGAGGAATAGATACGCAGTATTTT.